The entry that follows covers one TCR beta chain sequence. Germline V gene data show CDR1 as KGHSH and CDR2 as LQKENI. Trimming pared 3 bases from V and 4 bases from J, leaving 12 bases between. The CDR3 is made up of 14 amino acids. The data stem from a study of cytomegalovirus exposure and HLA in healthy donors. It was with 60 Vbeta and 13 Jbeta primers that the PCR ran. Using immunoSEQ multiplex PCR, the repertoire was profiled, and TCRdb retains in-frame clones only, with some absent. The table has some 90,000 clones, 81% seen once. The sequence derives from a woman between 65 and 79 years old in good health and CMV-seropositive. Sequenced material: PBMCs. V usage is TRBV18 and J usage is TRBJ1-1; D is perhaps TRBD1 (6 bases). The CDR3 DNA sequence: TGTGCCAGCTCACCCAAGGGGGGGAGCACTGAAGCTTTCTTT. Amino acids: CASSPKGGSTEAFF.